This T cell receptor (beta chain) emerged from a study of OX40 agonist ivuxolimab in advanced cancers. The method was immunoSEQ multiplex PCR; TCRdb's version includes in-frame clones alone and lacks a portion of them. The top ten clones hold roughly 0.4% of a sample with tens of thousands of clones, 75% to 85% of them seen once. The receptor was derived from an adult with an advanced solid tumor such as melanoma, head and neck, liver or kidney cancer. This sample comprised CD4+ or CD8+ T cells sorted from blood, obtained in a trial of the OX40 agonist ivuxolimab.

CDR3 DNA sequence: TGTGCCAGCGGAATCCGCACCGGGAGTTCGGGTACGCAGTATTTT. Its protein product is CASGIRTGSSGTQYF. The chain links TRBV28 to TRBJ2-3, with TRBD2 as a possible D gene (6 bases). The CDR3 length is 15 residues. The germline V gene has CDR1 MDHEN and CDR2 SYDVKM. V was trimmed by 8 bases and J by 8 bases, leaving 23 bases between them.